This T cell receptor beta chain originates from a study of cytomegalovirus exposure and HLA in healthy donors. Germline V gives CDR1 SEHNR, CDR2 FQNEAQ (reference sequence). The length of the CDR3 is 13 residues. Trimming removed 8 bases from V and 6 bases from J; junction bases left unmatched: 7. 13 Jbeta primers and 60 Vbeta primers were used for the PCR. Under the authors' procedure: Unique TCR beta chains numbered roughly 83 million in a later analysis, with roughly 10 million shared. Sequencing used immunoSEQ multiplex PCR; TCRdb keeps in-frame clones, though not all of them. V and J calls and clone size are given by that table; D and trimming were obtained from the DNA. This sample has some 150,000 clones, with around four fifths found just once.

Sequenced input: PBMCs. The genes are TRBV7-9 and TRBJ2-4; 7 bases agree with TRBD1. The TCR originated in a woman between 45 and 60 years old in good health and CMV-seronegative. The CDR3 DNA sequence: TGTGCCAGCCAGAAGGGACAGAGAAACATTCAGTACTTC. It is translated as CASQKGQRNIQYF.